This is a list of T cell receptor beta chains from one sample in a study of T cell repertoires in cytomegalovirus infection. TCRdb reprocessed the reads via MiXCR and lists one record per CDR3 protein. The table records roughly 300,000 distinct CDR3 sequences, over 20% of them present only once. The sample comprised PBMCs. The receptor set was obtained from a human donor in good health (CMV status not recorded). Some clones in this sample may be carry-over from other donors' samples. CDR3s include the opening cysteine and the closing phenylalanine or tryptophan. A D gene is named only where the DNA matches it firmly. A clone size is listed for some rows: how often the clone was seen (once, few, many), or a class if it is expanded.

CDR3	DNA	D	V	J	size
CATSRDLEGLDGYTF	TGTGCCACCAGCAGAGATCTCGAGGGGTTGGATGGCTACACCTTC	-	TRBV15	TRBJ1-2	few
CASSYLVAGHSYEQYF	TGTGCCAGCAGTTACCTCGTAGCGGGCCACTCCTACGAGCAGTACTTC	TRBD2	TRBV6-6	TRBJ2-7	few
CSVARDRDVYEQYF	TGCAGCGTTGCCCGGGACAGGGACGTCTACGAGCAGTACTTC	TRBD1	TRBV29-1	TRBJ2-7	-
CASSVRGDLKETQYF	TGTGCCAGCAGCGTAAGAGGGGATTTGAAAGAGACCCAGTACTTC	-	TRBV3-1	TRBJ2-5	-
CASSPGTTDTDTQYF	TGTGCCAGCTCACCAGGGACAACCGACACAGATACGCAGTATTTT	-	TRBV18	TRBJ2-3	-
CAIRRTSGGETQYF	TGTGCCATCAGACGGACTAGCGGTGGTGAGACCCAGTACTTC	TRBD2	TRBV10-3	TRBJ2-5	-
CASSFNSLSNFNSGANVLTF	TGTGCCAGCAGCTTTAACTCGCTTAGTAATTTCAACTCTGGGGCCAACGTCCTGACTTTC	-	TRBV11-2	TRBJ2-6	few
CARDIGWRWGQFF	TGCGCCAGGGATATTGGCTGGCGATGGGGGCAGTTCTTC	-	TRBV23-1	TRBJ2-1	-
CASSLGWVLWDRERNEQFF	TGTGCCAGCAGCTTAGGCTGGGTTCTGTGGGACAGGGAGAGGAATGAGCAGTTCTTC	TRBD1	TRBV7-2	TRBJ2-1	many
CASSPIYNTGELFF	TGTGCCAGCAGCCCGATCTACAACACCGGGGAGCTGTTTTTT	-	TRBV7-2	TRBJ2-2	-
CASSEYLNTGELFF	TGTGCCAGCAGTGAATATTTGAACACCGGGGAGCTGTTTTTT	-	TRBV25-1	TRBJ2-2	once
CASSSTGRGYTF	TGTGCCAGCAGCTCGACAGGCCGTGGCTACACCTTC	-	TRBV7-6	TRBJ1-2	many
CASSTFGNGYEQYF	TGTGCCAGCAGTACGTTTGGCAACGGCTACGAGCAGTACTTC	-	TRBV6-6	TRBJ2-7	-
CASSRPGSGANVLTF	TGTGCCAGCTCACGGCCAGGGAGTGGGGCCAACGTCCTGACTTTC	-	TRBV7-2	TRBJ2-6	few
CASSQVFWGTGTDTQYF	TGCGCCAGCAGCCAAGTGTTTTGGGGGACCGGCACAGATACGCAGTATTTT	-	TRBV4-1	TRBJ2-3	-
CSAEKGAANEKLFF	TGCAGTGCGGAGAAGGGGGCGGCTAATGAAAAACTGTTTTTT	TRBD1	TRBV20-1	TRBJ1-4	-
CASSFIPDNSYEQYF	TGTGCCAGCAGTTTTATCCCGGACAACTCCTACGAGCAGTACTTC	-	TRBV12-3/TRBV12-4	TRBJ2-7	few
CASSLVGREGQPQHF	TGTGCCAGCAGCTTAGTCGGCAGGGAAGGCCAGCCCCAGCATTTT	-	TRBV7-2	TRBJ1-5	many
CAARGAQRSGELFF	TGTGCCGCGAGGGGGGCGCAGAGATCCGGGGAGCTGTTTTTT	-	TRBV19	TRBJ2-2	few
CASSPVAASYNEQFF	TGTGCCAGCTCACCCGTAGCGGCCTCCTACAATGAGCAGTTCTTC	-	TRBV18	TRBJ2-1	-
CASSLGAFQSGNTIYF	TGTGCCAGCAGTTTAGGGGCCTTTCAAAGCGGAAACACCATATATTTT	-	TRBV12-3/TRBV12-4	TRBJ1-3	few
CASSPNARRDDEQYF	TGTGCCAGTAGTCCTAATGCTCGGAGGGACGACGAGCAGTACTTC	-	TRBV19	TRBJ2-7	-
CSARYLNTEAFF	TGCAGTGCCAGGTATTTGAACACTGAAGCTTTCTTT	-	TRBV20-1	TRBJ1-1	-
CSVDWLAGTNEQFF	TGCAGCGTTGATTGGCTAGCGGGGACCAATGAGCAGTTCTTC	TRBD2	TRBV29-1	TRBJ2-1	-
CASSPLQGGSYEQYF	TGTGCCAGCAGTCCCCTCCAGGGGGGGTCCTACGAGCAGTACTTC	-	TRBV28	TRBJ2-7	many
CASRIQGGFTEAFF	TGTGCCAGCCGTATACAGGGTGGCTTCACTGAAGCTTTCTTT	-	TRBV2	TRBJ1-1	-
CASSNRDSVYNEQFF	TGTGCCAGCAGCAACCGGGACAGCGTCTACAATGAGCAGTTCTTC	TRBD1	TRBV7-8	TRBJ2-1	many
CASSSRDGRQEYEQYF	TGTGCCAGTAGTTCGAGGGACGGACGCCAGGAATACGAGCAGTACTTC	-	TRBV19	TRBJ2-7	-
CASSRTKIGYEQYF	TGTGCCAGCAGCCGCACCAAGATCGGATACGAGCAGTACTTC	-	TRBV7-2	TRBJ2-7	few
CASSPRRGEVAFF	TGTGCCAGCAGCCCCAGGAGGGGCGAGGTGGCTTTCTTT	-	TRBV7-2	TRBJ1-1	many
CASSLASGDRGNEQFF	TGTGCCAGCAGCTTAGCGAGTGGGGACAGGGGTAATGAGCAGTTCTTC	TRBD1	TRBV7-9	TRBJ2-1	few
CASSPLPGEETQYF	TGTGCCAGCTCACCTTTACCAGGGGAAGAGACCCAGTACTTC	-	TRBV18	TRBJ2-5	few
CSAGTSVKETQYF	TGCAGCGCCGGGACTAGCGTAAAAGAGACCCAGTACTTC	TRBD2	TRBV29-1	TRBJ2-5	-
CSARPPGTLQPQHF	TGCAGTGCTAGACCTCCCGGGACCTTGCAGCCCCAGCATTTT	-	TRBV20-1	TRBJ1-5	few
CASSLSTGRAADTQYF	TGTGCCAGCAGCTTATCGACCGGGAGGGCCGCAGATACGCAGTATTTT	TRBD2	TRBV7-2	TRBJ2-3	many
CASSLVRANSPLHF	TGCGCCAGCAGCTTGGTTAGGGCCAATTCACCCCTCCACTTT	-	TRBV5-1	TRBJ1-6	-
CASSLLWGGTYEQYF	TGTGCCAGCAGCTTACTGTGGGGCGGTACGTACGAGCAGTACTTC	-	TRBV7-2	TRBJ2-7	few
CASSAFLGETQYF	TGTGCCAGCAGTGCTTTCTTGGGGGAGACCCAGTACTTC	-	TRBV2	TRBJ2-5	-
CAISPDRGPEAFF	TGTGCCATCAGCCCTGACAGGGGTCCTGAAGCTTTCTTT	TRBD1	TRBV10-3	TRBJ1-1	-
CASSLQRYNQPQHF	TGTGCCAGCAGTTTACAACGGTACAATCAGCCCCAGCATTTT	-	TRBV27	TRBJ1-5	many
CASSSLAGGDNEQFF	TGTGCCAGCAGCTCCCTAGCGGGAGGAGACAATGAGCAGTTCTTC	TRBD2	TRBV11-2	TRBJ2-1	many
CASSSPDSHNSPLHF	TGTGCCAGCAGTTCCCCGGACAGCCATAATTCACCCCTCCACTTT	-	TRBV28	TRBJ1-6	-
CASSVEDLDSPLHF	TGTGCCAGCAGCGTAGAGGATCTAGACTCACCCCTCCACTTT	-	TRBV9	TRBJ1-6	-
CSARLIYEQYF	TGCAGTGCTAGACTGATCTACGAGCAGTACTTC	-	TRBV20-1	TRBJ2-7	few
CASSLGRGGNEQFF	TGTGCCAGTAGTCTCGGGAGGGGGGGTAATGAGCAGTTCTTC	TRBD2	TRBV19	TRBJ2-1	many